These T cell receptor beta chains were read from a single sample in a study of T cell responses to AZD1222 COVID-19 vaccine. Clones were sequenced by immunoSEQ multiplex PCR, and TCRdb holds only the in-frame ones, with some missing. Here the sample spans about 140,000 clones, approximately 83% being singletons. The sequencing used peripheral blood, collected on day 0 of AZD1222 vaccination. Source of these receptors: an adult in good health. Each CDR3 is given with its conserved first and last residue.

>TRBJ2-3|TRBV7-9
CATQGIAGGTDTQYF
>TRBJ2-5|TRBV5-1
CASSLERGQETQYF
>TRBJ2-3|TRBV9
CASSVGPDTQYF
>TRBJ2-5|TRBV18
CASSPPGPGGEETQYF
>TRBJ2-1|TRBV29-1
CSVAQKGDEQFF
>TRBJ2-4|TRBV5-4
CASSSQQGFRIQYF
>TRBJ1-5|TRBV12-5
CASGAGPPNQPQHF
>TRBJ2-7|TRBV12-2
CASRPKRIRDGYYEQYF
>TRBJ1-2|TRBV6-1
CASSERGVGYTF
>TRBJ1-1|TRBV29-1
CSVESARMGTEAFF
>TRBJ1-6|TRBV27
CASSLPFRTGGRRSPLHF
>TRBJ1-1|TRBV28
CASSLWGGNTEAFF
>TRBJ2-7|TRBV2
CASKGGLAGETTYEQYF
>TRBJ2-7|TRBV18
CASSLGQGPYEQYF
>TRBJ1-6|TRBV28
CAITGDNSPLHF
>TRBJ1-3|TRBV3-1/TRBV3-2
CASRLGTGVNTIYF
>TRBJ2-5|TRBV2
CASSQGGGETQYF
>TRBJ1-1|TRBV6-5
CASIRTGNTEAFF
>TRBJ2-7|TRBV5-1
CASSPPGRPYEQYF
>TRBJ1-4|TRBV28
CASSGQDKFEKLFF
>TRBJ2-5|TRBV10-3
CAISGRQAAVETQYF
>TRBJ2-4|TRBV28
CASSLGGAKNIQYF
>TRBJ1-1|TRBV29-1
CSVEEQGAGNTEAFF
>TRBJ1-4|TRBV25-1
CASSDNTGVWGEKLFF
>TRBJ2-7|TRBV9
CASSVGGSSYEQYF
>TRBJ1-5|TRBV7-8
CASSLEAGSQPQHF
>TRBJ2-1|TRBV20-1
CSACGTSRTDEQFF
>TRBJ2-1|TRBV30
CAWSSSGGRPSYNEQFF